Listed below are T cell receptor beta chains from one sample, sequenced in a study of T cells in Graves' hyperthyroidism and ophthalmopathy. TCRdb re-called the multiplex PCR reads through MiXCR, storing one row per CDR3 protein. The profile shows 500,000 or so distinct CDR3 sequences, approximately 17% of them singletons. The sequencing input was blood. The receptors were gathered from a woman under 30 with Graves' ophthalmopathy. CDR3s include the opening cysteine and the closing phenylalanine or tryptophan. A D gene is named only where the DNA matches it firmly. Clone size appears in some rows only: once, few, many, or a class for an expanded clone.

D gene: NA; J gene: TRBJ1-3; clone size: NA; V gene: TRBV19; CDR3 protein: CASSTDRSGNTIYF; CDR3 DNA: TGTGCCAGTAGTACCGACAGGTCTGGGAACACCATATATTTT
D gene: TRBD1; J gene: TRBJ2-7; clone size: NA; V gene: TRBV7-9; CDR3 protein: CASSDRGAIEQYF; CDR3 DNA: TGTGCCAGCAGCGACAGGGGGGCAATCGAGCAGTACTTC
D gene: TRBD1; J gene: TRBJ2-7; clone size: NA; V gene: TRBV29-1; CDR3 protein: CSVEILDRAHEQYF; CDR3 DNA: TGCAGCGTCGAGATCTTGGACAGGGCTCACGAGCAGTACTTC
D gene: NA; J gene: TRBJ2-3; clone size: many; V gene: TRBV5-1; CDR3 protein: CASSPTRTGTDTQYF; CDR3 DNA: TGCGCCAGCAGCCCTACCAGGACAGGCACAGATACGCAGTATTTT
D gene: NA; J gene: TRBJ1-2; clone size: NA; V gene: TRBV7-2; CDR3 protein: CASSLDTDPGGYTF; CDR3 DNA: TGTGCCAGCAGCTTAGATACAGATCCAGGCGGCTACACCTTC
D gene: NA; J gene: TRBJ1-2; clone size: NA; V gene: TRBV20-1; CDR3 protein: CSAPMGAFGYTF; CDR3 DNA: TGCAGTGCACCGATGGGAGCTTTTGGCTACACCTTC
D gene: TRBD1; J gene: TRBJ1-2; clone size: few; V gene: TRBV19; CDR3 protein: CASSSPGQHTYGYTF; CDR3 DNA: TGTGCCAGTAGTAGCCCGGGACAGCATACCTATGGCTACACCTTC
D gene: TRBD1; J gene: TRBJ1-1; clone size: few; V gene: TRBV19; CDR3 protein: CASTAGGWDTEAFF; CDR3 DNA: TGTGCCAGTACCGCAGGGGGCTGGGACACTGAAGCTTTCTTT
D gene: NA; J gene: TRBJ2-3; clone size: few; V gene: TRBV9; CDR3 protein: CASSASVLTDTQYF; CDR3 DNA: TGTGCCAGCAGCGCCAGCGTCCTCACAGATACGCAGTATTTT
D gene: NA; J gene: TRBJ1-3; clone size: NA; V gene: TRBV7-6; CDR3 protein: CASSLAEISGNTIYF; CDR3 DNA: TGTGCCAGCAGCTTAGCGGAGATCTCTGGAAACACCATATATTTT
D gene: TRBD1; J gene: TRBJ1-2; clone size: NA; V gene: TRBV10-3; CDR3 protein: CATTSDRGGGYTF; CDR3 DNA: TGTGCCACCACCTCCGACAGGGGAGGTGGCTACACCTTC
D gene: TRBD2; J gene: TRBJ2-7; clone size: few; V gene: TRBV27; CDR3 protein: CASTKLAGGFPYEQYF; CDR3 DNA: TGTGCCAGCACCAAACTAGCGGGAGGGTTTCCCTACGAGCAGTACTTC
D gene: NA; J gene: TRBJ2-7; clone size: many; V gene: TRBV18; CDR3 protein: CASSPSTSSSYEQYF; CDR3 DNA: TGTGCCAGCTCACCAAGTACATCCTCCTCCTACGAGCAGTACTTC
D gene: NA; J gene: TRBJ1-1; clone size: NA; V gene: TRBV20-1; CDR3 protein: CSARGTGPQIAFF; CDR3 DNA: TGCAGTGCTAGAGGTACAGGGCCCCAGATAGCTTTCTTT